Listed below are T cell receptor beta chains from one sample, sequenced in a study of OX40 agonist ivuxolimab in advanced cancers. TCRdb keeps only in-frame clones here, not all; method: immunoSEQ multiplex PCR. The table shows about 35,000 clones, with around 80% occurring only once. The sample consisted of CD4+ or CD8+ T cells sorted from blood, taken in a trial of the OX40 agonist ivuxolimab. Receptors were obtained from an adult with an advanced solid tumor such as melanoma, head and neck, liver or kidney cancer. The CDR3 runs from the conserved cysteine through the conserved F or W. Rows give clone size only sometimes, using once, few, many, or a class for an expanded clone.

v_call: TRBV19; j_call: TRBJ2-7; cdr3_length: 14; clone_size: .; cdr3_aa: CASSSARTSYEQYF
v_call: TRBV28; j_call: TRBJ1-1; cdr3_length: 13; clone_size: .; cdr3_aa: CASSLPRAGEAFF
v_call: TRBV5-1; j_call: TRBJ1-1; cdr3_length: 15; clone_size: .; cdr3_aa: CASRKTVLGSTEAFF
v_call: TRBV9; j_call: TRBJ1-2; cdr3_length: 12; clone_size: .; cdr3_aa: CASSLRNYGYTF
v_call: TRBV5-6; j_call: TRBJ1-6; cdr3_length: 16; clone_size: .; cdr3_aa: CASSLDRGTYNSPLHF
v_call: TRBV4-1; j_call: TRBJ1-2; cdr3_length: 13; clone_size: .; cdr3_aa: CASTTTGGSGYTF
v_call: TRBV6-5; j_call: TRBJ1-3; cdr3_length: 13; clone_size: .; cdr3_aa: CASSSGSGNTIYF
v_call: TRBV15; j_call: TRBJ1-2; cdr3_length: 14; clone_size: .; cdr3_aa: CATSRATGIYGYTF
v_call: TRBV6-5; j_call: TRBJ2-1; cdr3_length: 15; clone_size: once; cdr3_aa: CASSYGTSAYNEQFF
v_call: TRBV5-1; j_call: TRBJ1-1; cdr3_length: 13; clone_size: .; cdr3_aa: CASSAQENTEAFF
v_call: TRBV5-1; j_call: TRBJ2-7; cdr3_length: 15; clone_size: .; cdr3_aa: CASSLSGAQAYEQYF